These 9 T cell receptor beta chains share one sample of origin, sequenced in a study of cytomegalovirus exposure and HLA in healthy donors (dated by TCRdb to the late 2010s). Receptor amplification or capture employed the immunoSEQ multiplex PCR assay. The multiplex PCR relied on a mix of 60 forward primers for TCR Vbeta segments and 13 reverse primers for TCR Jbeta segments. Not all clones reach the TCRdb copy of this immuneACCESS table, which keeps in-frame sequences only. Checked studies attribute under half of the gap to unresolved V genes and leave the rest unexplained. The table for this sample lists 150,000 to 200,000 clones. 1.3% of the sample belongs to the ten largest clones. The sequenced sample was PBMCs. Receptors originate from an older woman in good health and CMV-seronegative.

The CDR3 loop reads CASSLLTGRSSGNTIYF. In nucleotides, the CDR3 is TGTGCCAGCAGCTTGTTAACAGGACGTAGCTCTGGAAACACCATATATTTT. The chain has TRBV5-6 and TRBJ1-3; D may be TRBD1 (5 bases). Germline V gene lookup returns CDR1 SGHDT and CDR2 YYEEEE. Trimming cost V 1 base and J 0 bases, with 14 bases left between them. This CDR3 region has 17 residues.

This chain links TRBV29-1 with TRBJ1-2; no clear D. The V end lost 8 bases, the J end lost 1 base, and 20 bases lay between the germline ends. CDR3 size: 15 residues. The germline V gene encodes CDR1 SQVTM and CDR2 ANQGSEA. Here the CDR3 DNA reads TGCAGCACACAGAGAGTAACAGAATTTAACTATGGCTACACCTTC. Its protein is CSTQRVTEFNYGYTF.

The chain joins TRBV7-3 to TRBJ1-6, with no clear D. CDR1 SGHTA and CDR2 FQGTGA come from the germline V gene. V lost 0 bases to trimming and J lost 10 bases, with 7 bases between them. This CDR3 comprises 13 residues. In nucleotides, the CDR3 is TGTGCCAGCAGCTTAACCTCGGGGTCACCCCTCCACTTT. This translates into CASSLTSGSPLHF.

This chain connects TRBV6-5 to TRBJ1-4; perhaps TRBD1 as D (6 bases). This CDR3 contains 14 residues. Deletions cut 7 bases from V and 6 bases from J, with 15 bases between. Per the germline V gene, CDR1 is MNHEY and CDR2 is SVGAGI. The CDR3, as DNA: TGTGCCAGCAAAATACAGGGAGTAGATGAAAAACTGTTTTTT. This translates into CASKIQGVDEKLFF.

A remark on this clone: The sample contains more than one DNA sequence encoding this CDR3. V and J are TRBV9 and TRBJ1-1, with a tentative D call TRBD1 (6 bases). The germline V gene encodes CDR1 SGDLS and CDR2 YYNGEE. V was trimmed by 3 bases and J by 8 bases, leaving 14 bases between them. The CDR3 runs to 13 residues. The CDR3 DNA is TGTGCCAGCAGCGCTGGGGGAGGGACAGAAGCTTTCTTT. This sequence encodes CASSAGGGTEAFF.

The chain links TRBV19 to TRBJ1-4; D may be TRBD1 (6 bases). Germline V lookup: CDR1 LNHDA, CDR2 SQIVND (reference sequence). This CDR3 spans 15 amino acids. Trimming cost V 6 bases and J 7 bases, with 18 bases left between them. The CDR3 DNA reads TGTGCCAGTAGGCAAGCCAGGGGTTGGGGTGAAAAACTGTTTTTT. Translating gives CASRQARGWGEKLFF.

The chain joins TRBV6-5 to TRBJ1-2; a weak D match, TRBD1 (6 bases). In germline, CDR1 is MNHEY, CDR2 SVGAGI. V was clipped by 5 bases and J by 4 bases, with 17 bases between them. The CDR3 spans 15 residues. This CDR3 reads CASSPQGGGAYGYTF. The CDR3 nucleotides are TGTGCCAGCAGTCCGCAGGGAGGGGGAGCCTATGGCTACACCTTC.

The chain employs TRBV2 and TRBJ1-5; D unclear. The length of the CDR3 is 15 residues. From germline, CDR1 is SNHLY and CDR2 FYNNEI. The V end was cut by 2 bases, the J end by 7 bases, with 15 bases between. Here the CDR3 reads CASSEPGGGWQPQHF. CDR3 bases: TGTGCCAGCAGTGAACCCGGTGGAGGGTGGCAGCCCCAGCATTTT. The entire variable domain, with the rest obtained from reference TRBV2 and TRBJ1-5, is as follows: EPEVTQTPSHQVTQMGQEVILRCVPISNHLYFYWYRQILGQKVEFLVSFYNNEISEKSEIFDDQFSVERPDGSNFTLKIRSTKLEDSAMYFCASSEPGGGWQPQHFGDGTRLSIL.

The chain combines TRBV6-5 with TRBJ1-2, with 10 bases identical to TRBD1. This CDR3 has 14 residues. V trimming: 0 bases; J trimming: 7 bases; junction bases outside the gene matches: 2. Germline CDR1 is MNHEY and CDR2 is SVGAGI. The CDR3 sequence is CASSYSRQGAGYTF. The CDR3 DNA reads TGTGCCAGCAGTTACTCCCGACAGGGGGCTGGCTACACCTTC.